These 18 T cell receptor beta chains were sequenced from one sample in a study of blood T cell repertoires in COVID-19. The method was immunoSEQ multiplex PCR; TCRdb's version includes in-frame clones alone and lacks a portion of them. The data contain approximately 300,000 clones, around nine tenths of them singletons. The sample consisted of PBMCs or T cells enriched from blood (not recorded which). These receptors came from a man in his sixties who had recovered from COVID-19.

The CDR3 region is CASSFGTGEHGYTF. The CDR3 coding sequence is TGCGCCAGCAGCTTCGGGACAGGGGAACATGGCTACACCTTC. The chain links TRBV5-1 to TRBJ1-2; the match to TRBD1 covers 10 bases. The germline V gene has CDR1 SGHRS and CDR2 YFSETQ. The CDR3 length is 14 residues. V dropped 2 bases and J dropped 6; count of bases not matched to a gene: 4.

CDR3 nucleotides: TGTGCCAGCAGTGTTCTAGCGGGATCCTACAATGAGCAGTTCTTC. Encoded protein: CASSVLAGSYNEQFF. This chain links TRBV6-6 with TRBJ2-1; 9 bases fit TRBD2. V dropped 5 bases and J dropped 1; count of bases not matched to a gene: 3. The CDR3 loop spans 15 amino acids. Looked up from germline, CDR1 is MNHNY and CDR2 is SVGAGI (reference sequence).

The chain joins TRBV27 to TRBJ2-7; the match to TRBD2 covers 9 bases. CDR3 length: 16 amino acids. V lost 5 bases, J lost 3 bases, and 11 bases stayed unmatched. CDR1 and CDR2 from the germline V gene are MNHEY and SMNVEV (reference sequence). CDR3 sequence (DNA): TGTGCCAGCAGTCTCCGAAGCGGGAGGTACCACTACGAGCAGTACTTC. Amino acid sequence: CASSLRSGRYHYEQYF.

V is TRBV28 and J is TRBJ2-1; 12 nucleotides agree with TRBD1. The length of the CDR3 is 14 residues. CDR1 and CDR2 (germline): MDHEN, SYDVKM. The V gene end was trimmed by 11 bases and the J gene end by 7 bases; junction bases not matched to a gene: 9. The CDR3 region is CACQWDRGRNEQFF. The CDR3 DNA follows: TGTGCCTGTCAGTGGGACAGGGGGCGAAATGAGCAGTTCTTC.

CDR3 sequence: CASTEGGESEKLFF. CDR3 nucleotides: TGTGCCAGCACCGAAGGAGGGGAAAGTGAAAAACTGTTTTTT. The gene calls are TRBV2 and TRBJ1-4; tentative D call: TRBD1 (5 bases). Germline CDR1 is SNHLY and CDR2 is FYNNEI. Trimming shortened V by 7 bases and J by 7 bases, and 16 bases separated the two germline ends. The CDR3 loop spans 14 amino acids. Drawing the rest from reference TRBV2 and TRBJ1-4, the complete variable domain is EPEVTQTPSHQVTQMGQEVILRCVPISNHLYFYWYRQILGQKVEFLVSFYNNEISEKSEIFDDQFSVERPDGSNFTLKIRSTKLEDSAMYFCASTEGGESEKLFFGSGTQLSVL.

This clone was detected only a few times. V is TRBV28 and J is TRBJ1-6; D ambiguous. Germline loops: CDR1 MDHEN, CDR2 SYDVKM. This CDR3 has 14 amino acids. With 4 bases removed from V and 4 bases from J, the gap between germline ends came to 8 bases. The chain's CDR3 is CASSSPGYNSPLHF. The CDR3 DNA reads as TGTGCCAGCAGTTCCCCCGGGTATAATTCACCCCTCCACTTT.

For this clone: The junction departs from germline at one end; a sequencing error may be responsible. The genes are TRBV6-5 and TRBJ1-1, with TRBD1 as a possible D gene (5 bases). CDR1 and CDR2 (germline): MNHEY, SVGAGI. The CDR3 totals 15 residues. CDR3 in amino acids: CASRRAGGPNTEAFF. CDR3 coding DNA: TGTGCCAGCAGGCGGGCGGGGGGACCGAACACTGAAGCTTTCTTC.

The chain has TRBV19 and TRBJ1-2; 9 nucleotides match TRBD1. From germline, CDR1 is LNHDA and CDR2 SQIVND (reference sequence). J was trimmed by 6 bases and V by 7 bases; bases with no gene match: 21. The CDR3 has 18 amino acids. In nucleotides, the CDR3 is TGTGCCAGTATTAGACAGGGGGTTTTTGATCCCGGACCTGATGGCTACACCTTC. This translates into CASIRQGVFDPGPDGYTF. The full variable domain, its missing parts supplied by reference TRBV19 and TRBJ1-2, is DGGITQSPKYLFRKEGQNVTLSCEQNLNHDAMYWYRQDPGQGLRLIYYSQIVNDFQKGDIAEGYSVSREKKESFPLTVTSAQKNPTAFYLCASIRQGVFDPGPDGYTFGSGTRLTVV.

This clone turned up a few times. V is TRBV3-1 (or the pseudogene TRBV3-2) and J is TRBJ2-7, with 7 bases that match TRBD1. J lost 7 bases, V lost 0 bases, and 15 bases had no gene match. The CDR3 spans 17 residues. Germline CDR1 is LGHDT and CDR2 is YNNKEL (reference sequence). CDR3 loop: CASSQEWIGGPEREQYF. The CDR3, as DNA: TGTGCCAGCAGCCAAGAATGGATAGGGGGCCCGGAGAGGGAGCAGTACTTC.

The chain employs TRBV11-2 and TRBJ2-3, with 12 bases identical to TRBD1. The junction had 6 bases not matched to a gene; V was cut back by 4 bases and J by 1 base. This CDR3 spans 17 amino acids. CDR1 is SGHAT, CDR2 FQNNGV, per germline. DNA of the CDR3: TGTGCCAGCAGCTCCGGGACAGGGGGCGCGCGCACAGATACGCAGTATTTT. Translation gives CASSSGTGGARTDTQYF.

The V and J genes are TRBV12-3 or TRBV12-4 and TRBJ2-7, with D perhaps TRBD2 (5 bases). V was trimmed by 5 bases and J by 4 bases, leaving 9 bases between them. The CDR3 is made up of 12 amino acids. The CDR3 region has the DNA TGTGCCAGCAGTAGCCGGGAATACGAGCAGTACTTC. Amino acid sequence: CASSSREYEQYF.

This clone was detected once. The rearrangement joins TRBV30 to TRBJ2-7; 7 nucleotides align to TRBD2. J was trimmed by 2 bases and V by 4 bases; bases with no gene match: 5. Germline-derived CDR1 and CDR2 are GTSNPN and SVGIG (reference sequence). The length of the CDR3 is 13 residues. In DNA form, the CDR3 reads TGTGCCTGGACTACTAGCGAACCCTACGAGCAGTACTTC. Its translation is CAWTTSEPYEQYF.

The chain uses TRBV28 and TRBJ1-1; 7 bases are shared with TRBD1. The CDR3 covers 13 residues. Germline assignment: CDR1 MDHEN and CDR2 SYDVKM. With V trimmed by 8 bases and J by 0 bases, 3 bases remained unmatched. Written as DNA, the CDR3 is TGTGCCAGCGGGACAGTCATGAACACTGAAGCTTTCTTT. As protein: CASGTVMNTEAFF.

The chain combines TRBV7-2 with TRBJ2-3, with 9 nucleotides matching TRBD2. CDR3 length: 17 amino acids. Germline V lookup: CDR1 SGHTA, CDR2 FQGNSA. Trimming removed 7 bases from V and 4 bases from J; junction bases left unmatched: 15. The CDR3 spells CASTYLVPSGVPDTQYF. The CDR3 region has the DNA TGTGCCAGCACATACTTAGTCCCTAGCGGGGTCCCAGATACGCAGTATTTT.

The V and J genes are TRBV5-1 and TRBJ2-2; TRBD1 aligns across 9 bases. The CDR3 runs to 19 residues. Germline V gene data show CDR1 as SGHRS and CDR2 as YFSETQ. The ends lost 4 bases at V and 2 bases at J; junction bases unmatched: 15. The CDR3 region is CASSPTGGRAYQNTGELFF. As DNA, the CDR3 is TGCGCCAGCAGCCCAACAGGGGGCAGGGCGTACCAAAACACCGGGGAGCTGTTTTTT.

The chain carries TRBV9 and TRBJ2-4, with D perhaps TRBD1 (5 bases). CDR3 length equals 15 residues. Looked up from germline, CDR1 is SGDLS and CDR2 is YYNGEE. The V gene lost 2 bases and the J gene lost 0 bases, with 9 bases spanning the gap. In DNA form, the CDR3 reads TGTGCCAGCAGCGTGCAGGGCCGAGCCAAAAACATTCAGTACTTC. Its protein product is CASSVQGRAKNIQYF. The complete variable domain, with remaining parts taken from reference TRBV9 and TRBJ2-4, reads DSGVTQTPKHLITATGQRVTLRCSPRSGDLSVYWYQQSLDQGLQFLIQYYNGEERAKGNILERFSAQQFPDLHSELNLSSLELGDSALYFCASSVQGRAKNIQYFGAGTRLSVL.

V usage is TRBV18 and J usage is TRBJ2-3; TRBD2 agrees at 13 bases. V shed 3 bases and J 6 bases; nucleotides not matched to a gene: 15. CDR1 KGHSH and CDR2 LQKENI come from the germline V gene. The CDR3 runs to 19 residues. The CDR3 nucleotides read TGTGCCAGCTCACCTCGACTAGGGACTAGCGGGACCCCGGGGGATACGCAGTATTTT. It yields the protein CASSPRLGTSGTPGDTQYF.

This clone was counted once. V is TRBV28 and J is TRBJ2-5, with TRBD2 identical over 7 bases. V shed 7 bases, J shed 5 bases, and the junction held 16 bases outside the gene matches. The germline gives CDR1 MDHEN, CDR2 SYDVKM. The CDR3 spans 16 residues. For the CDR3, the DNA is TGTGCCAGCAAACCCCTCAATAGCGGGTGGACGGAGACCCAGTACTTC. Its protein product is CASKPLNSGWTETQYF.